The 3 T cell receptor beta chains in this list originate from one sample, sequenced in a study of cytomegalovirus exposure and HLA in healthy donors. Primers for the PCR totalled 60 Vbeta and 13 Jbeta. TCRdb keeps only in-frame clones here, not all; method: immunoSEQ multiplex PCR. The table includes about 160,000 clones, roughly 80% detected once. The sequencing sample was made of PBMCs. The origin of the receptors is a woman younger than 35 in good health and CMV-seronegative.

The chain uses TRBV5-6 and TRBJ2-7; the D is unclear. V was clipped by 0 bases and J by 9 bases, with 13 bases between them. This CDR3 region has 13 residues. Per the germline V gene, CDR1 is SGHDT and CDR2 is YYEEEE. Written as DNA, the CDR3 is TGTGCCAGCAGCTTGGGCGGAGTAGAAGGGCAGTACTTC. This gives the protein CASSLGGVEGQYF.

CDR3 sequence: CASSLRTGGPFSNQPQHF. DNA of the CDR3: TGCGCCAGCAGCCTCCGGACAGGGGGACCTTTTAGCAATCAGCCCCAGCATTTT. V gene TRBV4-1 combines with J gene TRBJ1-5, with 10 bases fitting TRBD1. Unmatched junction bases numbered 9, after V lost 4 bases and J lost 0 bases. The CDR3 has 18 amino acids. Germline assignment: CDR1 MGHRA and CDR2 YSYEKL.

This clone has more than one count but fewer than ten. V is TRBV9 and J is TRBJ2-4; 8 nucleotides match TRBD2. V shed 3 bases and J 2 bases; nucleotides not matched to a gene: 19. Germline CDR1 and CDR2: SGDLS and YYNGEE. This CDR3 has 20 residues. The CDR3 sequence is CASSDANLGGAGFTKNIQYF. The CDR3 DNA follows: TGTGCCAGCAGCGACGCAAATCTCGGGGGGGCGGGCTTCACCAAAAACATTCAGTACTTC.